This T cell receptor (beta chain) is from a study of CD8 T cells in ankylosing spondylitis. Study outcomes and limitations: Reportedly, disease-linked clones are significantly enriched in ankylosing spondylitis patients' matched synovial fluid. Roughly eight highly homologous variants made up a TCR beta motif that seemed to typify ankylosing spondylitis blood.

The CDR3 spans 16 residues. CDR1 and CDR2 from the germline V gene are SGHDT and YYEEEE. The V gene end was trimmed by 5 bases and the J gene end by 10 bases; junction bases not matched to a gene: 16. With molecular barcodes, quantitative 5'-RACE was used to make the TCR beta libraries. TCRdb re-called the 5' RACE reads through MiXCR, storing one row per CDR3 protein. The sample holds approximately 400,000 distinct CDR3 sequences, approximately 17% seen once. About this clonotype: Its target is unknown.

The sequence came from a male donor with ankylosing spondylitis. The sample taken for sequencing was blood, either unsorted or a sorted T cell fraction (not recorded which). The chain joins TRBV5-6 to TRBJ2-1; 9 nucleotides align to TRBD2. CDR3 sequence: CASSSAGTSRTGEQFF. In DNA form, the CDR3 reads TGTGCCAGCAGTTCCGCCGGGACTAGCAGGACGGGGGAGCAGTTCTTC.